This TCR beta chain was sequenced during a study of T cell repertoires in cytomegalovirus infection. Overall study: It was the public TCR beta signatures that indicated both CMV infection and matching HLA type.

TCRdb reprocessed the reads with MiXCR, giving one entry per CDR3 protein. The sample yields 450,000 to 650,000 distinct CDR3 sequences, 35% to 50% seen once. Study-wide results and caveats: It was HLA-C-restricted CMV-specific TCR beta clonotypes that dominated the response ex vivo.

About this clonotype itself: Its antigen is not known.

Between the trimmed V and J ends, which lost 1 base and 0 bases, there was a span of 18 bases. Germline lookup yields CDR1 MGHRA and CDR2 YSYEKL. The CDR3 length is 18 residues. This TCR derives from a human donor in good health (CMV status not recorded). Some clones in this sample may be carry-over from other donors' samples. The material sequenced was cultured PBMCs, taken from culture after CMV antigen stimulation. The rearrangement links TRBV4-1 to TRBJ1-2; the D is unclear. The chain's CDR3 is CASSQVQLFGDPNYGYTF. The CDR3, as DNA: TGCGCCAGCAGCCAAGTTCAGCTTTTTGGGGATCCTAACTATGGCTACACCTTC.